A selection of T cell receptor beta chains follows, all from one sample in a study of siplizumab effects on memory and regulatory T cells. Data came from immunoSEQ multiplex PCR; TCRdb stores just in-frame clones and leaves some out. This sample has approximately 2,700 clones, with 55% to 70% found just once. The sequenced sample was TEMRA CD8+ T cells sorted from blood. These receptors all come from a human donor in good health. Both conserved end residues are part of each CDR3. The D gene is left open where the match is weak. Not every row has a clone size; where given, it reads once, few, many or a size class.

V	J	D	size	CDR3	DNA
TRBV4-1	TRBJ2-2	-	-	CASSPLLGGAGELFF	TGCGCCAGCAGCCCCCTTTTAGGTGGGGCCGGGGAGCTGTTTTTT
TRBV5-5	TRBJ2-7	-	-	CASSLYLNYEQYF	TGTGCCAGCAGCTTGTACCTAAACTACGAGCAGTACTTC
TRBV28	TRBJ2-5	TRBD2	once	CASTRLAGDSETQYF	TGTGCCAGCACCCGACTAGCGGGAGACTCAGAGACCCAGTACTTC
TRBV27	TRBJ2-1	TRBD2	-	CASSLVNGLAGVSSYNEQFF	TGTGCCAGCAGTTTAGTTAACGGACTAGCGGGGGTGAGCTCCTACAATGAGCAGTTCTTC
TRBV6-9	TRBJ1-2	TRBD1	few	CASSPVTGTGYYGYTF	TGTGCCAGCAGCCCAGTGACCGGGACAGGGTACTATGGCTACACCTTC
TRBV27	TRBJ2-7	-	few	CASSQGIRGRSYEQYF	TGTGCCAGCAGCCAGGGGATTCGGGGGCGATCCTACGAGCAGTACTTC
TRBV6-5	TRBJ2-3	TRBD2	-	CASTSGSPTDTQYF	TGTGCCAGCACTAGCGGGAGCCCCACAGATACGCAGTATTTT
TRBV2	TRBJ2-7	-	medium-sized	CASIVSGMLHYEQYF	TGTGCCAGCATTGTCAGCGGAATGCTTCACTACGAGCAGTACTTC
TRBV6-4	TRBJ1-1	TRBD1	-	CAIKPLTGDTEAFF	TGTGCCATCAAACCACTTACAGGGGACACTGAAGCTTTCTTT
TRBV5-1	TRBJ1-5	-	-	CASSLEGLVNQPQHF	TGCGCCAGCAGCTTGGAGGGACTAGTCAATCAGCCCCAGCATTTT
TRBV11-2	TRBJ1-2	TRBD1	-	CASTLSTGAFYGYTF	TGTGCCAGCACCTTATCTACAGGGGCGTTCTATGGCTACACCTTC
TRBV5-8	TRBJ1-5	-	-	CASSQVSGGNNQPQHF	TGTGCCAGCAGCCAAGTTAGCGGGGGAAACAATCAGCCCCAGCATTTT
TRBV4-2	TRBJ2-7	-	-	CASSQTHYGQSYEQYF	TGTGCCAGCAGCCAAACCCACTACGGACAGTCCTACGAGCAGTACTTC
TRBV12-5	TRBJ2-3	-	-	CASGLVGVSTDTQYF	TGTGCTAGTGGTTTGGTAGGGGTTAGCACAGATACGCAGTATTTT
TRBV5-3	TRBJ1-5	TRBD1	-	CARSLSSCRDSYNQPQHF	TGTGCCAGAAGCTTGTCCTCTTGCCGGGACAGCTACAATCAGCCCCAGCATTTT
TRBV14	TRBJ2-2	-	few	CASSQDRSGELFF	TGTGCCAGCAGCCAAGACCGGAGCGGGGAGCTGTTTTTT
TRBV29-1	TRBJ2-3	TRBD1	-	CSVDRDRGFLGTDTQYF	TGCAGCGTTGATCGGGACAGAGGGTTTTTGGGCACAGATACGCAGTATTTT
TRBV5-4	TRBJ2-7	TRBD1	few	CASRVLRRTGAYEQYF	TGTGCCAGCAGGGTATTGAGAAGGACAGGGGCCTACGAGCAGTACTTC
TRBV10-3	TRBJ2-7	TRBD2	-	CASSYAGAYEQYF	TGTGCCAGCAGTTACGCGGGGGCCTACGAGCAGTACTTC
TRBV5-4	TRBJ2-3	-	-	CASSSTQTDTQYF	TGTGCCAGCAGTTCCACTCAGACAGATACGCAGTATTTT
TRBV5-5	TRBJ1-2	-	-	CASSLVGFYGYTF	TGTGCCAGCAGCTTGGTGGGATTCTATGGCTACACCTTC
TRBV5-6	TRBJ2-1	TRBD1	large	CASSLSDRVGVQFF	TGTGCCAGCAGCTTGTCTGACAGGGTGGGTGTGCAGTTCTTC
TRBV7-2	TRBJ2-3	-	-	CASSLAGLLSTDTQYF	TGTGCCAGCAGCTTAGCGGGCTTACTTAGCACAGATACGCAGTATTTT
TRBV7-3	TRBJ2-1	TRBD2	few	CASSLTSGRANEQFF	TGTGCCAGCAGCCTTACTAGCGGGAGGGCCAATGAGCAGTTCTTC
TRBV6-1	TRBJ1-2	-	-	CASSQSLGYTF	TGTGCCAGCAGCCAGAGTCTGGGCTACACCTTC
TRBV28	TRBJ2-4	TRBD1	-	CASSLILGQAAYKGKNIQYF	TGTGCCAGCAGTCTCATCCTCGGACAGGCAGCCTATAAAGGCAAAAACATTCAGTACTTC
TRBV19	TRBJ1-1	-	-	CATSLGGKTEAFF	TGTGCCACCTCATTAGGGGGGAAGACTGAAGCTTTCTTT
TRBV18	TRBJ1-2	-	-	CASSPISTPVYGYTF	TGTGCCAGCTCACCAATTTCGACTCCTGTCTATGGCTACACCTTC
TRBV5-8	TRBJ2-7	-	hyperexpanded	CASSLFPGHIYEQYF	TGTGCCAGCAGCTTGTTCCCGGGACATATCTACGAGCAGTACTTC
TRBV27	TRBJ2-7	-	once	CASSYTGPFEQYF	TGTGCCAGCAGTTACACGGGGCCCTTCGAGCAGTACTTC
TRBV7-9	TRBJ2-7	TRBD1	medium-sized	CASSLIQGARGANYEQYF	TGTGCCAGCAGCTTGATACAGGGGGCCCGCGGGGCTAACTACGAGCAGTACTTC
TRBV7-3	TRBJ2-5	TRBD2	-	CASSTPSGGAGETQYF	TGTGCCAGCAGCACCCCTAGCGGGGGGGCCGGAGAGACCCAGTACTTC
TRBV27	TRBJ2-7	-	-	CASSLLPGSSYEQYF	TGTGCCAGCAGTCTCCTCCCGGGGAGCTCCTACGAGCAGTACTTC
TRBV7-9	TRBJ2-1	-	-	CASSRGLREQFF	TGTGCCAGCAGCCGCGGACTACGCGAGCAGTTCTTC
TRBV15	TRBJ2-7	-	-	CATSRDRVYEQYF	TGTGCCACCAGCAGAGACAGGGTCTACGAGCAGTACTTC
TRBV27	TRBJ2-6	TRBD1	once	CASSLRDRGSGANVLTF	TGTGCCAGCAGTTTACGGGACAGGGGATCTGGGGCCAACGTCCTGACTTTC
TRBV5-5	TRBJ1-6	-	-	CASSLALRVGVSNSPLHF	TGTGCCAGCAGCTTGGCGTTGAGGGTCGGCGTATCTAATTCACCCCTCCACTTT
TRBV7-8	TRBJ2-7	TRBD2	-	CASSLVFSGRESEQYF	TGTGCCAGCAGCTTAGTTTTTAGCGGGAGGGAATCCGAGCAGTACTTC
TRBV19	TRBJ1-1	-	few	CASSITRDGTEAFF	TGTGCCAGTAGTATTACCAGGGACGGCACTGAAGCTTTCTTT
TRBV11-1	TRBJ2-7	TRBD2	-	CASSPRTSGSLYEQYF	TGTGCCAGCAGCCCTCGGACTAGCGGGTCCCTCTACGAGCAGTACTTC
TRBV30	TRBJ1-1	-	-	CAFGREDTEAFF	TGTGCCTTCGGACGGGAGGACACTGAAGCTTTCTTT
TRBV27	TRBJ2-1	TRBD1	-	CASSFQDRVPDEQFF	TGTGCCAGCAGTTTTCAGGACAGGGTCCCCGATGAGCAGTTCTTC